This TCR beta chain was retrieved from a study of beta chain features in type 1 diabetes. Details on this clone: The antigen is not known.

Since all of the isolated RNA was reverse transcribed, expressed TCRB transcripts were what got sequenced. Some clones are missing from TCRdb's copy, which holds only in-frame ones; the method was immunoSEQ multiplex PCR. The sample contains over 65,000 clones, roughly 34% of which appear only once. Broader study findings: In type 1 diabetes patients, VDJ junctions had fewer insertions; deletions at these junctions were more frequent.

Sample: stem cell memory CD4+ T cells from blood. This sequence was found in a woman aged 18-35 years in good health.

Written as DNA, the CDR3 is TGTGCCAGCAGCTCCGGGGACAGGAACACCGGGGAGCTGTTTTTT. Translated: CASSSGDRNTGELFF. V usage is TRBV7-3 and J usage is TRBJ2-2; 7 nucleotides agree with TRBD1. The ends lost 4 bases at V and 1 base at J; junction bases unmatched: 3. The germline V gene has CDR1 SGHTA and CDR2 FQGTGA. The CDR3 runs to 15 residues.